This entry describes one TCR beta chain. The antigen remains undetermined. This sample was included in a study of T-cell memory formation after mild COVID-19. Background on the study: TCR clusters mostly belonged to single donors.

TCRdb passed the 5' RACE reads through MiXCR, listing each CDR3 protein once. The profile shows fewer than 600,000 distinct CDR3 sequences, roughly a fifth of them singletons. Findings and caveats of the study: Day 15 to 85 contracting clones showed balanced CD4/CD8; later expanders leaned CD4+. CD4+ contracting clones were mainly CM and EM; CD8+ ones, EMRA.

The receptor was derived from an adult woman who had mild COVID-19 (a few samples of this study predate the infection). Cell type and time point are not known. The specimen sequenced was PBMCs or a T cell subset sorted from them (not recorded which).

For the CDR3, the DNA is TGCGCCAGCAGCCAACCATCAGCGGGGGGGCGCGATGAGCAGTTCTTC. Translated: CASSQPSAGGRDEQFF. This rearrangement joins TRBV4-1 to TRBJ2-1; 10 nucleotides line up with TRBD2. Germline V gives CDR1 MGHRA, CDR2 YSYEKL. Trimming cost V 2 bases and J 8 bases; bases outside gene matches: 9. CDR3 length equals 16 residues.